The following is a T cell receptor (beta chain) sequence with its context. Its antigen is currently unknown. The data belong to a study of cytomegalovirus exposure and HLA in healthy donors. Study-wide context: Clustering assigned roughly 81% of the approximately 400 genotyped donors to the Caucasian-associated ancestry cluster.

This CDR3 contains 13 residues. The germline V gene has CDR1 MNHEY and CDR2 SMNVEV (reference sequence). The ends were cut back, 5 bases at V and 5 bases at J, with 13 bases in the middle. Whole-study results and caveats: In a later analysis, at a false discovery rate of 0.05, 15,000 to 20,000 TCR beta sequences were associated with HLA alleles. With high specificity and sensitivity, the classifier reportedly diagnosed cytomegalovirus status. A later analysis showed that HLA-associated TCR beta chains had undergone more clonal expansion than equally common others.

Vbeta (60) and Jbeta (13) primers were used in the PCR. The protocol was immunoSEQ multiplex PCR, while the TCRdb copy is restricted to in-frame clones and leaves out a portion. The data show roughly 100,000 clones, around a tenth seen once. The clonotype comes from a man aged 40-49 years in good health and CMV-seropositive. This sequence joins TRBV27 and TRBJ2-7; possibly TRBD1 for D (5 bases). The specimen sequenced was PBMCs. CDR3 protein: CASSHPGLNEQYF. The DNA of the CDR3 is TGTGCCAGCAGTCATCCAGGGCTGAACGAGCAGTACTTC.